These 21 T cell receptor beta chains came from one sample sequenced in a study of human T cells and chemical hapten exposure. As to time point: patch test 1, 2 weeks after DPC sensitization. Treatment of the sample: therapeutic diphenylcyclopropenone sensitization with weekly scalp DPC. TCRdb re-called the RACE reads with MiXCR, one entry per CDR3 protein. The sample yields 150,000 or so distinct CDR3 sequences, approximately 15% seen once. The sample consisted of whole blood, taken in connection with sensitization to the hapten diphenylcyclopropenone (DPC). These receptors were obtained from a woman in her twenties or thirties with alopecia areata. Some clones in this sample may be carry-over from other donors' samples.

The sample holds one count of this clonotype. The chain uses TRBV2 and TRBJ2-7, with 10 bases that match TRBD1. V lost 7 bases, J lost 3 bases, and 9 bases stayed unmatched. The CDR3 totals 15 residues. Germline V CDR1 and CDR2: SNHLY, FYNNEI. DNA of the CDR3: TGTGCCAGCACATCTTCCGGGACAGGGGTCTACGAGCAGTACTTC. It is translated as CASTSSGTGVYEQYF.

Many counts were recorded for this clonotype. Here the CDR3 DNA reads TGTGCCAGCAGCGACACCGACAGGGGTCACCCCTACGAGCAGTACTTC. Its protein product is CASSDTDRGHPYEQYF. The gene calls are TRBV9 and TRBJ2-7; 8 positions agree with TRBD1. The CDR3 has 16 amino acids. V lost 3 bases to trimming and J lost 2 bases; unmatched junction nucleotides: 10. Germline assignment: CDR1 SGDLS and CDR2 YYNGEE.

The J gene is TRBJ2-7, the V gene TRBV4-3, with 10 positions matching TRBD1. The CDR3 is made up of 16 amino acids. Germline CDR1 LGHNA, CDR2 YSLEER. J gave up 1 base and V 3 bases, and 6 bases lay outside the gene matches. The CDR3 DNA reads as TGCGCCAGCAGCCATTCCGGGACAGGGGAGTCCTACGAGCAGTACTTC. This encodes CASSHSGTGESYEQYF.

The gene calls are TRBV9 and TRBJ2-3; D is unresolved. The germline CDR1 and CDR2 sequences are SGDLS and YYNGEE. Trimming took off 0 bases at V and 3 bases at J, with 5 bases between the two ends. The CDR3 totals 13 residues. The CDR3 sequence: CASSVEQTDTQYF. The CDR3 DNA follows: TGTGCCAGCAGCGTAGAGCAGACAGATACGCAGTATTTT.

The chain recombines TRBV30 with TRBJ2-5; TRBD2 matches 7 bases. Germline CDR1 reads GTSNPN; CDR2 reads SVGIG (reference sequence). J was trimmed by 3 bases and V by 0 bases; bases with no gene match: 4. This CDR3 spans 14 amino acids. In nucleotides, the CDR3 is TGTGCCTGGAGTGTAATCGCGGGGGAAGAGACCCAGTACTTC. It codes for CAWSVIAGEETQYF.

The chain joins TRBV12-3 or TRBV12-4 to TRBJ2-1; 9 nucleotides match TRBD1. V lost 3 bases and J lost 6; bases outside the gene matches: 3. The CDR3 runs 14 residues. In nucleotides, the CDR3 is TGTGCCAGCAGTTTTTGGGACAGGGTCAATGAGCAGTTCTTC. Encoded protein: CASSFWDRVNEQFF.

This clonotype was recorded a few times. This sequence joins TRBV20-1 and TRBJ2-5, with D possibly being TRBD1 or TRBD2 (5 bases each). Germline values: CDR1 DFQATT, CDR2 SNEGSKA (reference sequence). V was shortened by 3 bases and J by 5 bases, with 16 bases between the two germline ends. CDR3 size: 14 residues. The CDR3 region is CSARVPGGIETQYF. The CDR3 DNA sequence: TGCAGTGCTAGGGTCCCTGGGGGAATCGAGACCCAGTACTTC.

This clonotype was counted between two and nine times. The genes are TRBV28 and TRBJ2-7; D possibly uses TRBD1 or TRBD2 (5 bases each). This CDR3 is built from 17 residues. The V end lost 2 bases, the J end lost 5 bases, and 22 bases lay between the germline ends. Germline CDR1 MDHEN, CDR2 SYDVKM. CDR3 DNA sequence: TGTGCCAGCAGTTTAGCCGGTTTGGGGCCAGTAGCGCACGAGCAGTACTTC. It translates to CASSLAGLGPVAHEQYF.

This clonotype has a count of ten or more. The chain carries TRBV28 and TRBJ2-1; possibly TRBD1 for D (7 bases). The CDR3 sequence is 16 residues long. Trimming pared 5 bases from V and 1 base from J, leaving 15 bases between. Looked up from germline, CDR1 is MDHEN and CDR2 is SYDVKM. Here the CDR3 reads CASSPRQGLSYNEQFF. DNA for the CDR3: TGTGCCAGCAGTCCGAGACAGGGACTTTCCTACAATGAGCAGTTCTTC.

This clonotype was seen a handful of times. The chain recombines TRBV7-9 with TRBJ1-2; D ambiguous. The V gene lost 1 base and the J gene lost 0 bases, with 9 bases spanning the gap. The CDR3 spans 15 residues. Looked up from germline, CDR1 is SEHNR and CDR2 is FQNEAQ (reference sequence). The CDR3 here is CASSLGGATNYGYTF. In nucleotides, the CDR3 is TGTGCCAGCAGCTTAGGTGGAGCTACTAACTATGGCTACACCTTC. The full variable domain, in which reference TRBV7-9 and TRBJ1-2 provide the parts outside the CDR3, is DTGVSQNPRHKITKRGQNVTFRCDPISEHNRLYWYRQTLGQGPEFLTYFQNEAQLEKSRLLSDRFSAERPKGSFSTLEIQRTEQGDSAMYLCASSLGGATNYGYTFGSGTRLTVV.

V and J are TRBV5-1 and TRBJ2-3; 9 bases agree with TRBD2. The CDR3 is 15 amino acids. With V trimmed by 3 bases and J by 3 bases, 5 bases remained unmatched. CDR1 and CDR2 (germline): SGHRS, YFSETQ. The CDR3 spells CASSSGLARTDTQYF. The CDR3 DNA sequence: TGCGCCAGCAGCTCCGGACTAGCGAGGACAGATACGCAGTATTTT.

The chain uses TRBV4-2 and TRBJ2-7; 8 nucleotides align to TRBD2. V lost 3 bases, J lost 2 bases, and 9 bases stayed unmatched. Per the germline V gene, CDR1 is LGHNA and CDR2 is YNFKEQ. This CDR3 has 16 amino acids. The CDR3 here is CASSQISGSVAYEQYF. CDR3 coding DNA: TGTGCCAGCAGCCAGATAAGCGGGAGTGTGGCCTACGAGCAGTACTTC.

This clonotype has more than one count but fewer than ten. The chain carries TRBV20-1 and TRBJ2-5, with D possibly called TRBD1 or TRBD2 (5 bases each). CDR3 length: 14 amino acids. Germline-derived CDR1 and CDR2 are DFQATT and SNEGSKA (reference sequence). V lost 6 bases and J 4 bases, leaving 18 bases between the germline ends. The CDR3 DNA is TGCAGTGCCGACGGGACGAGAGGGGTAGAGACCCAGTACTTC. Translated, it gives CSADGTRGVETQYF.

This clonotype showed up just a few times. The chain employs TRBV10-3 and TRBJ2-5; 10 bases fit TRBD2. The trim removed 4 bases at V and 3 bases at J, leaving 2 bases unmatched. There are 14 residues in the CDR3. Germline CDR1 ENHRY, CDR2 SYGVKD. CDR3 coding DNA: TGTGCCATCAGTGGGACTAGCGGTGAAGAGACCCAGTACTTC. Its protein is CAISGTSGEETQYF.

This clonotype showed up just a few times. This rearrangement joins TRBV15 to TRBJ2-1; D tentatively fits TRBD1 or TRBD2 (6 bases each). V gave up 0 bases and J gave up 16 bases, with 16 bases separating them. Germline CDR1 and CDR2: LNHNV and YYDKDF (reference sequence). This CDR3 spans 13 amino acids. The CDR3 DNA is TGTGCCACCAGCAGAGATTTCGGGGGCGTGAACTTCTTC. As protein: CATSRDFGGVNFF.

Worth noting for this clonotype: One end of the junction fails to match germline, which may point to a read error. The V gene is TRBV2, the J gene TRBJ1-1; the D is unclear. Germline CDR1 is SNHLY and CDR2 is FYNNEI. The CDR3 totals 13 residues. In DNA form, the CDR3 reads TGTGCCAGCAGTGAGGATAAGGGCACTAAAGCTTTCTTT. Protein: CASSEDKGTKAFF.

This chain joins TRBV2 and TRBJ1-6, with D tentatively TRBD1 (5 bases). The germline V and J ends were trimmed by 4 bases and 3 bases, with 13 bases remaining between them. This CDR3 has 16 residues. Germline CDR1 and CDR2: SNHLY and FYNNEI. CDR3 loop: CASSGITGFYNSPLHF. DNA for the CDR3: TGTGCCAGCAGTGGTATAACAGGATTCTATAATTCACCCCTCCACTTT.

This chain connects TRBV12-3 or TRBV12-4 to TRBJ1-4; no definite D call. Trimming pared 3 bases from V and 0 bases from J, leaving 11 bases between. The CDR3 spans 16 residues. Written as DNA, the CDR3 is TGTGCCAGCAGTTTGGGGAGATCTGCAACTAATGAAAAACTGTTTTTT. It encodes CASSLGRSATNEKLFF.

This clonotype has just a few counts. The J gene is TRBJ1-3, the V gene TRBV7-9, with TRBD1 as a possible D gene (5 bases). The V gene lost 1 base and the J gene lost 6 bases, with 10 bases spanning the gap. Germline V gene data show CDR1 as SEHNR and CDR2 as FQNEAQ (reference sequence). The CDR3 is 14 amino acids. The CDR3 reads CASSLGGELNTIYF. Written as DNA, the CDR3 is TGTGCCAGCAGCTTAGGAGGGGAGTTAAACACCATATATTTT.

V gene TRBV5-4 combines with J gene TRBJ2-1; D not resolved. Per germline, CDR1 SGHNT and CDR2 YYREEE (reference sequence). This CDR3 region has 11 residues. Trimming removed 5 bases from V and 5 bases from J, with 5 bases in between. The CDR3 bases are TGTGCCAGCAGACTGAACAATGAGCAGTTCTTC. It specifies CASRLNNEQFF. The full variable domain, with the rest looked up from reference TRBV5-4 and TRBJ2-1, is ETGVTQSPTHLIKTRGQQVTLRCSSQSGHNTVSWYQQALGQGPQFIFQYYREEENGRGNFPPRFSGLQFPNYSSELNVNALELDDSALYLCASRLNNEQFFGPGTRLTVL.

The table lists this clonotype with a few counts. The chain uses TRBV7-2 and TRBJ2-5, with 9 bases aligning to TRBD2. Germline loops: CDR1 SGHTA, CDR2 FQGNSA. V shed 5 bases, J shed 4 bases, and the junction held 8 bases outside the gene matches. This CDR3 spans 15 amino acids. The CDR3 region has the DNA TGTGCCAGCAGCCTGCAGCGGGAGGTCGGAGAGACCCAGTACTTC. Residues: CASSLQREVGETQYF.